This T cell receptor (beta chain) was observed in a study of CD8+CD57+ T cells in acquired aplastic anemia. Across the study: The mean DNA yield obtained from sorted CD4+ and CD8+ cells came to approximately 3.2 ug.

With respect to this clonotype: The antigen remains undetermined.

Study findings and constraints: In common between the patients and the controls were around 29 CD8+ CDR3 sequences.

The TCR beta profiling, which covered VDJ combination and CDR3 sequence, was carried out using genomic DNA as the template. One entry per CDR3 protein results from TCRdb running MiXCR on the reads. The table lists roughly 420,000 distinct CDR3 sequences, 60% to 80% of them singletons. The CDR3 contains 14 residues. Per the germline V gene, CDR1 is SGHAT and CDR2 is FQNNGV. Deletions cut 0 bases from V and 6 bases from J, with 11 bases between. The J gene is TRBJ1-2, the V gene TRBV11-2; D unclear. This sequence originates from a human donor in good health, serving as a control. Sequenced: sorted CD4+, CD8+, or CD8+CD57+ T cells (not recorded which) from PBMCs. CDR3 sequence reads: CASSLDESGHGYTF. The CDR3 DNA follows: TGTGCCAGCAGCTTAGACGAAAGTGGTCATGGCTACACCTTC.